This T cell receptor (beta chain) came from a study of T-cell reconstitution after alpha-beta-depleted transplantation in children. General observations from the study: T-cell counts and diversity at one year post-transplant came mainly from newly produced T cells. In patients about two months after transplant, alpha-beta T cells reportedly arose from several hundred expanded graft clones.

The TCRbeta library incorporated unique molecular identifiers. TCRdb processed the PCR reads anew with MiXCR; each CDR3 protein has one entry. The data show fewer than 550,000 distinct CDR3 sequences, about 10% seen once. Deletions cut 2 bases from V and 5 bases from J, with 10 bases between. Germline V lookup: CDR1 KGHSH, CDR2 LQKENI. The CDR3 consists of 14 residues. This clonotype was counted a few times. The antigen is not known. The chain combines TRBV18 with TRBJ2-1, with D tentatively TRBD1 (6 bases). This receptor was identified in a female patient younger than 10 who had a stem cell transplant for aplastic anemia, so the T cells may come from the graft donor. Sequences were derived from PBMCs, mostly from graft donor cells, sampled 180 days after TCRalphabeta/CD19-depleted stem cell transplant. The CDR3 is CASSPRTDHNEQFF. As DNA, the CDR3 is TGTGCCAGCTCACCAAGGACAGACCACAATGAGCAGTTCTTC.